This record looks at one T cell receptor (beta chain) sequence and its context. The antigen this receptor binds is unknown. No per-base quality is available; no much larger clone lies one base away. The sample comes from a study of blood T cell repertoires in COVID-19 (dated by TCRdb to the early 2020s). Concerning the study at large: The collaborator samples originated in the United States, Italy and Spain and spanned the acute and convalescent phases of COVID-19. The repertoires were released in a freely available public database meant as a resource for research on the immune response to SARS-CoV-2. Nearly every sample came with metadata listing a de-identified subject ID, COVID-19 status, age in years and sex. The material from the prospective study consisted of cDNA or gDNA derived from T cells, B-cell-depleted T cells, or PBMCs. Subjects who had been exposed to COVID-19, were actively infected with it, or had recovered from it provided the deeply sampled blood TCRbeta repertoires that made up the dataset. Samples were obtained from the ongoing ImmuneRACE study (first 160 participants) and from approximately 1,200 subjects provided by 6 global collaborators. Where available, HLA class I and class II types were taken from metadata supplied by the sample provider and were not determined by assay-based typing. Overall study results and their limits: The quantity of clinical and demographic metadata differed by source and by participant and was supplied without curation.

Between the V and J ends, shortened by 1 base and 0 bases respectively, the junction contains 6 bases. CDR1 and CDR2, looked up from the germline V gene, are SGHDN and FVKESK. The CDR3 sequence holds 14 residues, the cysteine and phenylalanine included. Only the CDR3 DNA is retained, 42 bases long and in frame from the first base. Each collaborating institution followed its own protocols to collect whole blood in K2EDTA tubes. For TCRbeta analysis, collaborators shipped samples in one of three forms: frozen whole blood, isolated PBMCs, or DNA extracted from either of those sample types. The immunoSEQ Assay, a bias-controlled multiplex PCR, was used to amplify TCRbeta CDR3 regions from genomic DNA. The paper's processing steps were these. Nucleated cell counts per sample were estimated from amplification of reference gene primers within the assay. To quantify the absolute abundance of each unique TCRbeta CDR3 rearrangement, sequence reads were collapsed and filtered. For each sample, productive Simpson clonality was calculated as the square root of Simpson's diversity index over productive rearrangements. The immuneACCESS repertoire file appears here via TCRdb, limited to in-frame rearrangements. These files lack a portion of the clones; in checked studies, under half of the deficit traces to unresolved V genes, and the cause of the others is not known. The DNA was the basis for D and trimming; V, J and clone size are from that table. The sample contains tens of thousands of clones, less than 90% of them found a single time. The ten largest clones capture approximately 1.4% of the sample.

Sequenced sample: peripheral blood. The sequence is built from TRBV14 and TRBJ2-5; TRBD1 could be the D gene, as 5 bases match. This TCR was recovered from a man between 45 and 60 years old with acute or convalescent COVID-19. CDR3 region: CASSQGGYQETQYF. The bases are TGTGCCAGCAGCCAAGGGGGCTACCAAGAGACCCAGTACTTC.